This entry concerns a single TCR beta chain. The antigen remains undetermined. Random hexamers were used to reverse transcribe 0.5 to 1 ug of RNA. Amplification of TCR beta CDR3 was carried out by immunoSEQ multiplex PCR, which covered 54 Vbeta and 13 Jbeta segments. TCRdb ran MiXCR on the immunoSEQ multiplex PCR reads and lists one entry per CDR3 protein. The profile shows roughly 130,000 distinct CDR3 sequences, about 94% of them singletons. V shed 3 bases and J shed 5 bases, with 10 bases lying between them. The germline V gene encodes CDR1 LNHDA and CDR2 SQIVND (reference sequence). This CDR3 has 13 residues. This record belongs to a study of CD8 T cells in Susac syndrome. Notes on the study in general: In its TCR sequencing and HLA analysis, the study acknowledged that the number of individuals was relatively small.

Negative isolation was used for CD8+ and CD4+ T cells and FACS enrichment for TEMRA cells. V gene TRBV19 combines with J gene TRBJ1-1; D perhaps matches TRBD1 (5 bases). Sample: CD4+ T cells from PBMCs. This receptor was identified in a human donor with multiple sclerosis. DNA for the CDR3: TGTGCCAGTAGTATGCGGGGCCGGACTGAAGCTTTCTTT. It is translated as CASSMRGRTEAFF.